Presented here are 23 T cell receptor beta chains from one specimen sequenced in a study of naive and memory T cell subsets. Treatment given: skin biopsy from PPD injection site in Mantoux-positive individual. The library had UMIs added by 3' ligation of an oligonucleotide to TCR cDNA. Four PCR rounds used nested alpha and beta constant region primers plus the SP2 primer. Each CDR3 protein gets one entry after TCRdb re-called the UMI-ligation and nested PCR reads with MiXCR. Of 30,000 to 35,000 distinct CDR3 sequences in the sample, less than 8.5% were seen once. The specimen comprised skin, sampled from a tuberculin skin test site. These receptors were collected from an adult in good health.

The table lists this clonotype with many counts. CDR3 residues: CSARVGHLNTGELFF. The CDR3 nucleotides read TGCAGTGCTAGAGTTGGCCACCTAAACACCGGGGAGCTGTTTTTT. The V gene is TRBV20-1, the J gene TRBJ2-2; the D is unclear. The germline V gene has CDR1 DFQATT and CDR2 SNEGSKA (reference sequence). The V end lost 1 base, the J end lost 2 bases, and 11 bases lay between the germline ends. The CDR3 contains 15 residues.

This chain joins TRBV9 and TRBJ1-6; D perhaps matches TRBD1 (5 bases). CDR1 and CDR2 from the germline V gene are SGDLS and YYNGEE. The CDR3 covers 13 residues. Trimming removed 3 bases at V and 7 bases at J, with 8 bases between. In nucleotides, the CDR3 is TGTGCCAGCAGCGGGCGGGACAATTCACCCCTCCACTTT. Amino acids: CASSGRDNSPLHF. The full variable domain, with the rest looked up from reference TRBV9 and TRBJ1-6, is DSGVTQTPKHLITATGQRVTLRCSPRSGDLSVYWYQQSLDQGLQFLIQYYNGEERAKGNILERFSAQQFPDLHSELNLSSLELGDSALYFCASSGRDNSPLHFGNGTRLTVT.

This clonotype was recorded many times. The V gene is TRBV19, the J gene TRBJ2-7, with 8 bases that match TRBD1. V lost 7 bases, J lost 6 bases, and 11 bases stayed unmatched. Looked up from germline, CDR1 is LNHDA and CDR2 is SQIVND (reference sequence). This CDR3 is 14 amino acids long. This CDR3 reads CASNRGSGYGEQYF. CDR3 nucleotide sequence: TGTGCCAGTAACAGGGGGAGCGGTTATGGCGAGCAGTACTTC.

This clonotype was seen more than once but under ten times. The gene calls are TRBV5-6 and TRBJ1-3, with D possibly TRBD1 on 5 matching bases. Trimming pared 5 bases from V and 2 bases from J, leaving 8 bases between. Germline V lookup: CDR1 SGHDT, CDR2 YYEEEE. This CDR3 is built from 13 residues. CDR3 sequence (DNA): TGTGCCAGCAGTTCGGGGCCTGGAAACACCATATATTTT. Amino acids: CASSSGPGNTIYF.

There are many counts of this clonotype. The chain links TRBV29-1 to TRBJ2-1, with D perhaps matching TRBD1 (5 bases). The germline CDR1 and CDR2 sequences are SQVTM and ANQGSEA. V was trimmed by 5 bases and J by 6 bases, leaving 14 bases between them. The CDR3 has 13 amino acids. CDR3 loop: CSVTDKLGNEQFF. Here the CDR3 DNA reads TGCAGCGTTACGGACAAGTTGGGCAATGAGCAGTTCTTC.

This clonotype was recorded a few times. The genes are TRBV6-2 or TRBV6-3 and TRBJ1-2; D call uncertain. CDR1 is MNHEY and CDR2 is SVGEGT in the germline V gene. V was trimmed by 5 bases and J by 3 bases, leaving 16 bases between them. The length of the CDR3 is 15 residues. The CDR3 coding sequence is TGTGCCAGCAGTCGAGGGCCCTCTTGGGACTATGGCTACACCTTC. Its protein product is CASSRGPSWDYGYTF.

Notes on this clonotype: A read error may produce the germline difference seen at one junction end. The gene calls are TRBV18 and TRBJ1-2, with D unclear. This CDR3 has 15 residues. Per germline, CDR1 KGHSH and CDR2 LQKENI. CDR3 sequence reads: CASSPGRNDLKQSFF. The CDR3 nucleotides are TGTGCCAGCTCTCCCGGACGGAATGACCTAAAGCAAAGCTTCTTC.

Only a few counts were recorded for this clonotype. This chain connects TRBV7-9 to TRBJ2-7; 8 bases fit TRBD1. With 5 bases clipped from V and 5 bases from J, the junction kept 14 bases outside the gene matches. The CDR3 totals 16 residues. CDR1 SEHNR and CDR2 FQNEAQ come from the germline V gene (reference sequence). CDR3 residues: CASSILRGQAANEQYF. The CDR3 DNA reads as TGTGCCAGCAGCATACTCCGGGGACAGGCTGCTAACGAGCAGTACTTC.

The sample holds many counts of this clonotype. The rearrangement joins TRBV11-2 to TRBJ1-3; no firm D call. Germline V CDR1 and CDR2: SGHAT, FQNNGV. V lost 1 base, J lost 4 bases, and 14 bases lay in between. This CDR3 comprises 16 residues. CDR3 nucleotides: TGTGCCAGCAGCTTAGGGGGTGCCACGGGAGGAAACACCATATATTTT. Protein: CASSLGGATGGNTIYF.

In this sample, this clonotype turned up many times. CDR3 loop: CASRSAPPLPFF. For the CDR3, the DNA is TGTGCCAGCAGGAGTGCGCCCCCGCTTCCTTTCTTT. The J gene is TRBJ1-1, the V gene TRBV12-3 or TRBV12-4; D is unclear. Trimming removed 6 bases at V and 12 bases at J, with 17 bases between. This CDR3 comprises 12 residues.

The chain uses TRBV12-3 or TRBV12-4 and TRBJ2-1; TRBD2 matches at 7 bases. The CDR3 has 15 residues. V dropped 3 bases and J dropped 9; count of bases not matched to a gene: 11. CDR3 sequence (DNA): TGTGCCAGCAGTTTCGGAGCGTGGGGGGGGGGTGAGCAGTTCTTC. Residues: CASSFGAWGGGEQFF.

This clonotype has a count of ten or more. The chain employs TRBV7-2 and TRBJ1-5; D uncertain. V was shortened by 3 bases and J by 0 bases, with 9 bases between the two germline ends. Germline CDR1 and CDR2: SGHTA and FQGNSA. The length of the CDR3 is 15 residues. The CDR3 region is CASSLSLSSNQPQHF. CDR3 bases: TGTGCCAGCAGCTTGAGTTTGAGTAGCAATCAGCCCCAGCATTTT.

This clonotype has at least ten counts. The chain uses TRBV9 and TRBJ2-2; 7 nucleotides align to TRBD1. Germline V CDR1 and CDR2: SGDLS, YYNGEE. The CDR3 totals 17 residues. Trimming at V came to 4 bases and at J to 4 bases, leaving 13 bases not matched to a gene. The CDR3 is CASSHSPDRLRTGELFF. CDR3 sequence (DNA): TGTGCCAGCAGCCATTCACCGGACAGGCTTCGCACCGGGGAGCTGTTTTTT.

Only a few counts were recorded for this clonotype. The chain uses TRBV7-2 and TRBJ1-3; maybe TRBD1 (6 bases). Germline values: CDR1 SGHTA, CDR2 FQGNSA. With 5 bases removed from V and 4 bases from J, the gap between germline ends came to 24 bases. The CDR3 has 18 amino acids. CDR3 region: CASSPGGNWGRSGNTIYF. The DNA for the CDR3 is TGTGCCAGCAGCCCGGGGGGTAATTGGGGGCGAAGCGGAAACACCATATATTTT.

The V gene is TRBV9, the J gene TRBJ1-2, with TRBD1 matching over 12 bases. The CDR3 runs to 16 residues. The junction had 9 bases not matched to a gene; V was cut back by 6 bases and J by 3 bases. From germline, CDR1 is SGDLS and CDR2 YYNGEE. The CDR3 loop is CASTLTGTGGDYGYTF. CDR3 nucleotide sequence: TGTGCCAGCACCCTAACCGGGACAGGGGGCGACTATGGCTACACCTTC.

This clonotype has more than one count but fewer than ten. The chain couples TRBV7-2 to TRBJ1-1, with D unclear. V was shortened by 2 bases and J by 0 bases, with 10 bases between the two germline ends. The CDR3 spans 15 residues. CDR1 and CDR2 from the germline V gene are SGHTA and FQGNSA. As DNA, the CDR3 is TGTGCCAGCAGCTTATGGGGAAGTCTGAACACTGAAGCTTTCTTT. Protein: CASSLWGSLNTEAFF.

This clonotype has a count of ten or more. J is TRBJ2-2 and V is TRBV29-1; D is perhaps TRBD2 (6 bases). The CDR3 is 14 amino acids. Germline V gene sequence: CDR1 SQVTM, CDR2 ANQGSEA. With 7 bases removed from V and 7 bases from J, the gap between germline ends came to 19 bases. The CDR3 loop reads CSALTAGRDGELFF. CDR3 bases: TGCAGCGCGTTGACGGCGGGGCGAGACGGGGAGCTGTTTTTT.

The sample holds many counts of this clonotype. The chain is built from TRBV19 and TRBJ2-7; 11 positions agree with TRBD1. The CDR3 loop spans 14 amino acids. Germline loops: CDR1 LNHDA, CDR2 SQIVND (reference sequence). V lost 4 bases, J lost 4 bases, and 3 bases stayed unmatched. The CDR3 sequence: CASSTGTGGYEQYF. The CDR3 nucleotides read TGTGCCAGTAGTACCGGGACAGGGGGATACGAGCAGTACTTC.

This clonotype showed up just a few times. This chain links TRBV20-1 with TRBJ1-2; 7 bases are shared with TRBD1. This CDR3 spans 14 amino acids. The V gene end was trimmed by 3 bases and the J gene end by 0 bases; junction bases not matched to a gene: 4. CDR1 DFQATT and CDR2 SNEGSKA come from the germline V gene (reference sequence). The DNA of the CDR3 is TGCAGTGCTAGGGAGGGGGCCCCTAACTATGGCTACACCTTC. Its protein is CSAREGAPNYGYTF.

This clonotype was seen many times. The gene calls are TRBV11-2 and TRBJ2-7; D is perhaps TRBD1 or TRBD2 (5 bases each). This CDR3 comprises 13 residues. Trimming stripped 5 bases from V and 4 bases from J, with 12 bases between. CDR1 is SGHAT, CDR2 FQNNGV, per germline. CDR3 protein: CASSSRDGYEQYF. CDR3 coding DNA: TGTGCCAGCAGCAGCCGGGACGGGTACGAGCAGTACTTC.

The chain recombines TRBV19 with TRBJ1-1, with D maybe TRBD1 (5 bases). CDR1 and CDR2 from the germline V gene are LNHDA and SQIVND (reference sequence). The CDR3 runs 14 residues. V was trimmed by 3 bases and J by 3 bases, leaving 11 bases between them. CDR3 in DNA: TGTGCCAGTAGTATCCGAGGGGAGTACACTGAAGCTTTCTTT. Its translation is CASSIRGEYTEAFF.

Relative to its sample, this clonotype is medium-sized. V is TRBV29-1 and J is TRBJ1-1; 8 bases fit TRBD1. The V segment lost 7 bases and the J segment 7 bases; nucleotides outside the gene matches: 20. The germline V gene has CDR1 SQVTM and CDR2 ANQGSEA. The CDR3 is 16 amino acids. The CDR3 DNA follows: TGCAGCGCTATAAATAGGGACAGGAACAGAGGGGGTGAAGCTTTCTTT. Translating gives CSAINRDRNRGGEAFF.

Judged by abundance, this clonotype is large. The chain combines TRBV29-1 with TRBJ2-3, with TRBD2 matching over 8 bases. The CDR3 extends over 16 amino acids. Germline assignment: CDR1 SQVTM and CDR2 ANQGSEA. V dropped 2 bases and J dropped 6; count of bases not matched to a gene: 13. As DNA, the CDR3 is TGCAGCGTTGAAAGGGCTTTCGGGGGGGGGGCGGATACGCAGTATTTT. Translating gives CSVERAFGGGADTQYF.